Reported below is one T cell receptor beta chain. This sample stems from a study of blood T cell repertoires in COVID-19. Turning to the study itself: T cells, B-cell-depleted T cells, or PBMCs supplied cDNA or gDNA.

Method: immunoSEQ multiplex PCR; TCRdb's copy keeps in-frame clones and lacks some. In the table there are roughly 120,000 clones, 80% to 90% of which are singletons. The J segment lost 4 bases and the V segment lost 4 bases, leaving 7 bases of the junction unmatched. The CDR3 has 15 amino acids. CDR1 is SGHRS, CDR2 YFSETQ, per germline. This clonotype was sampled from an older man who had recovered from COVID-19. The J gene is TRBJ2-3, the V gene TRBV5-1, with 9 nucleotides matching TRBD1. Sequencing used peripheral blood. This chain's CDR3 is CASSREGQGPDTQYF. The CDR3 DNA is TGCGCCAGCAGCCGAGAGGGACAGGGCCCAGATACGCAGTATTTT.